This T cell receptor beta chain was obtained from a study of cytomegalovirus exposure and HLA in healthy donors. 60 Vbeta and 13 Jbeta primers were used in PCR. The protocol was immunoSEQ multiplex PCR, while the TCRdb copy is restricted to in-frame clones and leaves out a portion. Altogether roughly 95,000 clones are present, 80% to 90% being singletons, with the ten largest covering about 3.7%. Donors sampled were nominally healthy, though unrecorded immune exposures were likely. On this clone: Its target is unknown.

Study-wide results and caveats: With later analysis, a missense DCLRE1C variant became linked to TCR beta V- and J-gene trimming. HLA restriction was apparent for most CMV-associated TCR beta chains in a later analysis. As confirmed in vitro, three CMV-associated chains were specific for CMV antigens.

Sequenced: PBMCs. This TCR was recovered from a man between 25 and 39 years old in good health and CMV-seropositive.

This chain's CDR3 is CASSYSTSGHNEQFF. CDR3 nucleotides: TGTGCCAGCAGTTACTCGACTAGCGGCCACAATGAGCAGTTCTTC. The V gene is TRBV6-5, the J gene TRBJ2-1, with 9 bases fitting TRBD2. V gave up 0 bases and J gave up 5 bases; unmatched junction bases: 2. Germline V gene sequence: CDR1 MNHEY, CDR2 SVGAGI. The CDR3 has 15 amino acids.